This record looks at one T cell receptor beta chain sequence and its context. In the study's own analysis: Amplifying reference gene primers gave estimates of nucleated cell counts. Using immunoSEQ multiplex PCR, the repertoire was profiled, and TCRdb retains in-frame clones only, with some absent. The DNA was the basis for D and trimming; V, J and clone size are from that table. Here the sample spans some 200,000 clones, approximately 86% being singletons. These data originate in a study of blood T cell repertoires in COVID-19. Study at large: The United States, Italy and Spain were the sources of the acute and convalescent COVID-19 samples. Nucleic acid was either cDNA or gDNA, and it came from T cells, B-cell-depleted T cells, or PBMCs.

Germline V CDR1 and CDR2: SQVTM, ANQGSEA. The CDR3 loop spans 13 amino acids. With 7 bases clipped from V and 8 bases from J, the junction kept 8 bases outside the gene matches. This receptor was obtained from a man between 65 and 79 years old with acute or convalescent COVID-19. Sequenced: peripheral blood. This chain uses TRBV29-1 with TRBJ2-1; TRBD1 matches at 10 bases. This chain's CDR3 is CSGGQGERDEQFF. CDR3 bases: TGCAGCGGTGGACAGGGGGAACGCGATGAGCAGTTCTTC.